The clone carrying this TCR beta chain was counted a few times. The V and J ends lost 0 bases and 3 bases, in that order; junction bases with no gene match: 5. This CDR3 spans 15 amino acids. This sample is drawn from a study of human T cells and chemical hapten exposure. The time point was: pre-sensitization, week 0. The treatment here: therapeutic diphenylcyclopropenone sensitization with weekly scalp DPC. TCRdb fed the RACE reads into MiXCR, producing one record per CDR3 protein. There are more than 250,000 distinct CDR3 sequences in the sample; approximately 8.4% occur only once, and under 2.5% lies in the top ten.

This receptor was taken from a woman in her thirties or forties with alopecia areata. Some clones in this sample may be carry-over from other donors' samples. This material consisted of whole blood, taken in connection with sensitization to the hapten diphenylcyclopropenone (DPC). V gene TRBV12-3 or TRBV12-4 combines with J gene TRBJ2-7; 7 nucleotides align to TRBD2. For the CDR3, the DNA is TGTGCCAGCAGTTTAGCCGGGAGGCAAAACTACGAGCAGTACTTC. Translation: CASSLAGRQNYEQYF.